The entry that follows covers one T cell receptor beta chain sequence. Its antigen remains unidentified. Per sample, at least 5 micrograms of total RNA were extracted. For the second PCR, which ran for 7 to 11 cycles, a sample-barcoded 5' primer and a J-beta primer mix were used. TCRdb re-derived calls from the 5' RACE reads in MiXCR, one entry per CDR3 protein. The sample consists of roughly 800,000 distinct CDR3 sequences, 58% of them appearing once. The data are from a study of blood T cells in healthy people across ages. At the level of the study: Template switching retrieved approximately one barcoded beta molecule for each two T cells. Study conclusions and caveats: Both naive CD4+ cell counts and diversity were greater in long-lived donors than in aged donors. No conclusive comparison of naive versus antigen-experienced cells was possible with unsorted PBMCs.

The CDR3 extends over 13 amino acids. Trimming pared 4 bases from V and 7 bases from J, leaving 16 bases between. The germline V gene encodes CDR1 DFQATT and CDR2 SNEGSKA (reference sequence). The sequence was collected from a young man in good health. The material sequenced was blood. This rearrangement joins TRBV20-1 to TRBJ2-5; TRBD2 might be the D (5 bases). The CDR3 spells CSAKGSGQVTQYF. CDR3 sequence (DNA): TGCAGTGCTAAGGGCAGCGGTCAGGTGACCCAGTACTTC.